Listed below are T cell receptor beta chains from one sample, sequenced in a study of shared clonotypes between healthy human individuals. TCRdb keeps only in-frame clones here, not all; method: immunoSEQ multiplex PCR. The sample has about 1.1 million clones, approximately 80% seen once; the top ten hold over 0.8%. Sequencing was done on a sample of memory CD4+ T cells from PBMCs. The receptors come from a man aged 18-30 years in good health. Some clones in this sample may be carry-over from other donors' samples. Both conserved end residues are part of each CDR3. A D gene is named only where the DNA matches it firmly. A row's size may be missing; if present it is once, few, many or a size class.

TRBJ2-2,TRBD2,TRBV7-3,17,once,CASSLSPLAGATGELFF,TGTGCCAGCAGCTTAAGTCCTCTAGCGGGAGCCACCGGGGAGCTGTTTTTT
TRBJ1-1,.,TRBV7-7,13,.,CASSLASGTEAFF,TGTGCCAGCAGCTTAGCCTCGGGGACTGAAGCTTTCTTT
TRBJ2-7,TRBD2,TRBV29-1,15,.,CSVLPGRLAGSEQYF,TGCAGCGTCCTCCCTGGCCGACTAGCGGGTAGCGAGCAGTACTTC
TRBJ1-1,TRBD1,TRBV5-1,20,.,CASSLEWGSPGQGKVTEAFF,TGCGCCAGCAGCTTGGAGTGGGGGAGTCCGGGACAGGGAAAAGTAACTGAAGCTTTCTTT
TRBJ2-6,TRBD1,TRBV9,18,once,CASSVAGQGASGANVLTF,TGTGCCAGCAGCGTAGCGGGACAGGGGGCGTCTGGGGCCAACGTCCTGACTTTC
TRBJ1-1,.,TRBV6-6,15,.,CASSPQGRMNTEAFF,TGTGCCAGCAGCCCACAAGGACGGATGAACACTGAAGCTTTCTTT
TRBJ1-5,.,TRBV28,14,once,CASSLFASQEPQHF,TGTGCCAGCAGTTTATTCGCCTCTCAGGAGCCCCAGCATTTT
TRBJ2-3,.,TRBV5-1,13,.,CASSEGSTDTQYF,TGCGCCAGCAGCGAGGGGAGCACAGATACGCAGTATTTT
TRBJ2-7,.,TRBV7-7,13,.,CASSPSSGYEQYF,TGTGCCAGCAGCCCCTCATCCGGCTACGAGCAGTACTTC
TRBJ1-1,.,TRBV25-1,13,.,CASSVQGPTEAFF,TGTGCCAGCAGTGTACAGGGTCCCACTGAAGCTTTCTTT
TRBJ2-6,.,TRBV30,14,.,CAWSIVSGANVLTF,TGTGCCTGGAGTATCGTATCTGGGGCCAACGTCCTGACTTTC
TRBJ1-2,.,TRBV7-8,15,.,CASSLVKGAGIGYTF,TGTGCCAGCAGCTTAGTCAAGGGTGCAGGGATTGGCTACACCTTC
TRBJ2-7,.,TRBV28,13,.,CASTVDRTYEQYF,TGTGCCAGCACCGTGGACAGAACCTACGAGCAGTACTTC
TRBJ2-1,TRBD2,TRBV10-3,15,.,CAISARLAGYNEQFF,TGTGCCATCAGTGCAAGACTAGCGGGGTACAATGAGCAGTTCTTC
TRBJ2-7,TRBD2,TRBV7-2,15,many,CASSTTSGRSYEQYF,TGTGCCAGCAGCACGACTAGCGGGAGGTCCTACGAGCAGTACTTC
TRBJ1-2,.,TRBV10-3,13,.,CAISVLGDEGYTF,TGTGCCATCAGTGTATTGGGGGATGAGGGCTACACCTTC
TRBJ1-2,TRBD1,TRBV15,15,.,CATSRLGQDLYGYTF,TGTGCCACCAGCAGGCTTGGACAGGACCTCTATGGCTACACCTTC
TRBJ2-7,.,TRBV10-1,16,.,CASRMVGDSIRYEQYF,TGCGCCAGCCGGATGGTAGGAGACTCTATCCGGTACGAGCAGTACTTC
TRBJ2-1,.,TRBV10-3,18,.,CAISQDERARSSYNEQFF,TGTGCCATCAGCCAGGACGAGAGAGCACGAAGCTCCTACAATGAGCAGTTCTTC
TRBJ1-1,TRBD1,TRBV5-5,14,.,CASRLTGTNTEAFF,TGTGCCAGCAGGTTGACAGGGACGAACACTGAAGCTTTCTTT
TRBJ2-1,TRBD2,TRBV5-1,16,.,CASSSLAGAIDNEQFF,TGCGCCAGCAGCTCGCTAGCGGGAGCCATCGACAATGAGCAGTTCTTC
TRBJ1-5,TRBD1,TRBV7-9,16,.,CASSLAGTGGRQPQHF,TGTGCCAGCAGCTTAGCCGGGACAGGGGGACGTCAGCCCCAGCATTTT
TRBJ1-2,.,TRBV5-4,15,.,CASSFGRGVNYGYTF,TGTGCCAGCAGCTTTGGCAGGGGCGTCAACTATGGCTACACCTTC
TRBJ1-2,TRBD1,TRBV7-8,15,.,CASSWDRDRAYGYTF,TGTGCCAGCAGCTGGGACCGGGACAGGGCCTATGGCTACACCTTC
TRBJ2-1,TRBD2,TRBV6-5,15,.,CASRLAGISYNEQFF,TGTGCCAGCAGATTAGCGGGGATCTCCTACAATGAGCAGTTCTTC
TRBJ1-2,.,TRBV5-6,12,many,CASSLRNYGYTF,TGTGCCAGCAGCTTGCGGAACTATGGCTACACCTTC
TRBJ2-1,TRBD2,TRBV9,14,.,CASSVYGSGTEQFF,TGTGCCAGCAGCGTATACGGGAGCGGGACGGAGCAGTTCTTC
TRBJ2-5,.,TRBV29-1,14,once,CSVDGKGYQETQYF,TGCAGCGTTGACGGGAAAGGGTACCAAGAGACCCAGTACTTC
TRBJ2-7,TRBD2,TRBV4-2,15,.,CASSQGTSGLYEQYF,TGTGCCAGCAGCCAAGGGACTAGCGGGTTGTACGAGCAGTACTTC
TRBJ1-5,TRBD1,TRBV5-1,14,few,CASSLGLGGNPQHF,TGCGCCAGCAGCTTGGGATTAGGGGGCAACCCCCAGCATTTT
TRBJ2-1,.,TRBV7-3,13,.,CASSYRSGNEQFF,TGTGCCAGCAGCTATCGATCGGGGAATGAGCAGTTCTTC
TRBJ1-2,.,TRBV5-4,13,once,CASSRDGSYGYTF,TGTGCCAGCAGCCGGGATGGCTCGTATGGCTACACCTTC
TRBJ1-4,.,TRBV29-1,14,.,CSVAEGGLVEKLFF,TGCAGCGTTGCCGAGGGGGGTCTTGTTGAAAAACTGTTTTTT
TRBJ1-3,.,TRBV30,12,.,CAWSGGGHTIYF,TGTGCCTGGAGCGGTGGGGGACACACCATATATTTT
TRBJ2-3,.,TRBV7-3,13,.,CASSPTLYDTQYF,TGTGCCAGCAGCCCCACCTTATACGATACGCAGTATTTT
TRBJ1-2,TRBD1,TRBV7-2,14,.,CASSRNRGPGGYTF,TGTGCCAGCAGCCGAAACAGGGGGCCTGGAGGCTACACCTTC
TRBJ1-5,TRBD1,TRBV6-1,15,.,CASSAQGTGGTPQHF,TGTGCCAGCAGTGCCCAAGGGACAGGGGGTACGCCCCAGCATTTT
TRBJ1-2,TRBD1,TRBV2,14,.,CASRKGTGTGGYTF,TGTGCCAGCAGAAAGGGGACAGGGACGGGCGGCTACACCTTC
TRBJ2-7,TRBD2,TRBV7-9,14,.,CASSLLAGEVPDFF,TGTGCCAGCAGCTTGCTAGCGGGAGAGGTCCCCGACTTTTTC
TRBJ1-3,TRBD1,TRBV9,16,.,CASSPAGTGTGNTIYF,TGTGCCAGCAGCCCCGCGGGGACAGGGACCGGAAACACCATATATTTT
TRBJ1-4,TRBD1,TRBV7-8,14,.,CASSPGGWGEKLFF,TGTGCCAGCAGCCCAGGGGGCTGGGGTGAAAAACTGTTTTTT
TRBJ1-1,.,TRBV27,15,.,CASSPGTLPNTEAFF,TGTGCCAGCAGTCCAGGGACACTCCCGAACACTGAAGCTTTCTTT